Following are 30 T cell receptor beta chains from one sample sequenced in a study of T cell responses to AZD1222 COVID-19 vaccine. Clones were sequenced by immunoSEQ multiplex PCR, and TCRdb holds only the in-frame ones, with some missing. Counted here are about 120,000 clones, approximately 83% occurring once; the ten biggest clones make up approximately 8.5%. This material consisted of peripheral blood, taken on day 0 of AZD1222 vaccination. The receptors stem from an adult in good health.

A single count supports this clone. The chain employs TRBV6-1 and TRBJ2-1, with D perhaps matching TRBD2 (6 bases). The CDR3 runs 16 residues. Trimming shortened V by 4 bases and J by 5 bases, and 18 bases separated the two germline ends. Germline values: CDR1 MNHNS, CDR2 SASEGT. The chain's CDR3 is CASSGGIGDINNEQFF. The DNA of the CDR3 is TGTGCCAGCAGTGGCGGGATAGGGGATATCAACAATGAGCAGTTCTTC.

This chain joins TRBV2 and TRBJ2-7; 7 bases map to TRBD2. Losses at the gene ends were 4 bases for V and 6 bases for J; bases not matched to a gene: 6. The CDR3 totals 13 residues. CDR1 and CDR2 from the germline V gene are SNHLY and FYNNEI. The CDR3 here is CASSVLGEGEQYF. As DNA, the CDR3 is TGTGCCAGCAGTGTGTTGGGGGAGGGCGAGCAGTACTTC.

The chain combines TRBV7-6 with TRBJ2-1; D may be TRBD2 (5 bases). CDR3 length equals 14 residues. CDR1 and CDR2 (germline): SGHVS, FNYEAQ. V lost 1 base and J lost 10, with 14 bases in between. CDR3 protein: CASSLVTEGQEQFF. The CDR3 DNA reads TGTGCCAGCAGCTTAGTCACCGAGGGTCAGGAGCAGTTCTTC. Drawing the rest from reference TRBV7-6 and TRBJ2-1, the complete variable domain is GAGVSQSPRYKVTKRGQDVALRCDPISGHVSLYWYRQALGQGPEFLTYFNYEAQQDKSGLPNDRFSAERPEGSISTLTIQRTEQRDSAMYRCASSLVTEGQEQFFGPGTRLTVL.

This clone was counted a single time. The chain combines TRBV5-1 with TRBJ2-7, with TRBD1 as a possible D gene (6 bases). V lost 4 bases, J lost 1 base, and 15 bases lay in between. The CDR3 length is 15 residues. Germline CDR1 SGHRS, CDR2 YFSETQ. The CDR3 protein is CASSGNTGTSYEQYF. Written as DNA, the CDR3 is TGCGCCAGCAGCGGGAACACCGGGACATCCTACGAGCAGTACTTC. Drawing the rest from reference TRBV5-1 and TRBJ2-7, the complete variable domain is KAGVTQTPRYLIKTRGQQVTLSCSPISGHRSVSWYQQTPGQGLQFLFEYFSETQRNKGNFPGRFSGRQFSNSRSEMNVSTLELGDSALYLCASSGNTGTSYEQYFGPGTRLTVT.

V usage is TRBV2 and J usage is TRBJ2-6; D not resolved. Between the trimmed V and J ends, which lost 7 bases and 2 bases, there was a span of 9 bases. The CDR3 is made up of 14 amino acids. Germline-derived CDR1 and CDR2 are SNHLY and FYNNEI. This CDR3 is CASTEGTGANVLTF. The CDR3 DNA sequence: TGTGCCAGCACAGAAGGGACTGGGGCCAACGTCCTGACTTTC. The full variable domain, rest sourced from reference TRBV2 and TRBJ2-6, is EPEVTQTPSHQVTQMGQEVILRCVPISNHLYFYWYRQILGQKVEFLVSFYNNEISEKSEIFDDQFSVERPDGSNFTLKIRSTKLEDSAMYFCASTEGTGANVLTFGAGSRLTVL.

The DNA of the CDR3 is TGTGCCAGTAGCCCGACAGGGGTCTTGAACACCGGGGAGCTGTTTTTT. Translating gives CASSPTGVLNTGELFF. The chain uses TRBV19 and TRBJ2-2; TRBD1 matches at 8 bases. The CDR3 has 16 amino acids. V lost 6 bases and J lost 1; bases outside the gene matches: 7. Germline values: CDR1 LNHDA, CDR2 SQIVND (reference sequence).

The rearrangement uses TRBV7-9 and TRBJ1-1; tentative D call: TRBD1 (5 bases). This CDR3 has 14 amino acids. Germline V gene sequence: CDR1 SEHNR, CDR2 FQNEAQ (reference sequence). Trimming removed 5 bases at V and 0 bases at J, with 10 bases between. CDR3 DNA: TGTGCCAGCAGCACGACAGTAATGAACACTGAAGCTTTCTTT. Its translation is CASSTTVMNTEAFF.

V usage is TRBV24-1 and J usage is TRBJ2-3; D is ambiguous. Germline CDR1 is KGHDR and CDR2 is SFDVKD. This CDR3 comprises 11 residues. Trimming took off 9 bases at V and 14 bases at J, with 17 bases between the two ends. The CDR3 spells CATEWLGSRYF. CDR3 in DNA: TGTGCCACCGAGTGGTTGGGCTCTCGGTATTTT.

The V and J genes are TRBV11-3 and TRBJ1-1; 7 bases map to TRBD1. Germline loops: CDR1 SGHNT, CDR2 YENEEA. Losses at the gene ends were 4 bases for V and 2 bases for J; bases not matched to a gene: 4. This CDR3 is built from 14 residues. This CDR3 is CASSSGQPNTEAFF. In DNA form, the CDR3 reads TGTGCCAGCAGCTCGGGACAGCCAAACACTGAAGCTTTCTTT.

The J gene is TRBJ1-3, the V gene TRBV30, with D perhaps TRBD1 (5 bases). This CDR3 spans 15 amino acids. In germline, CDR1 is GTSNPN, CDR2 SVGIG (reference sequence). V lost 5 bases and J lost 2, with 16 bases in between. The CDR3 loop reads CAWETGPNTGNTIYF. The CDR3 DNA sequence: TGTGCCTGGGAAACGGGACCCAATACTGGAAACACCATATATTTT.

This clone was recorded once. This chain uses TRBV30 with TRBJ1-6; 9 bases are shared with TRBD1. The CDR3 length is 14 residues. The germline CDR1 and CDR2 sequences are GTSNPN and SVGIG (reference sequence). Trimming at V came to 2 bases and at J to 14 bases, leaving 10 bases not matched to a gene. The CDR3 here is CAWSLGTGRGALHF. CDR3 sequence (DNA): TGTGCCTGGAGTCTCGGGACAGGGCGCGGCGCCCTCCACTTT.

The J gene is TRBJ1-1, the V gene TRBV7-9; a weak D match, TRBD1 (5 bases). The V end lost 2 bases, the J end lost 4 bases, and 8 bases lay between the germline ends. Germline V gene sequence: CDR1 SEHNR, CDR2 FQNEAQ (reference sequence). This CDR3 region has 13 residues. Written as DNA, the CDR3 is TGTGCCAGCAGCTTACAGGGATTCACTGAAGCTTTCTTT. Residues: CASSLQGFTEAFF.

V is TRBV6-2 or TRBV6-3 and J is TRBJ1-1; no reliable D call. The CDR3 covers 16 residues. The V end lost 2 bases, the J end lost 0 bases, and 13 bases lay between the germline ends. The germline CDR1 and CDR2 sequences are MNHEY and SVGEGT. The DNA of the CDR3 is TGTGCCAGCAGTTACGGTCTAGTGTCTATGAACACTGAAGCTTTCTTT. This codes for CASSYGLVSMNTEAFF.

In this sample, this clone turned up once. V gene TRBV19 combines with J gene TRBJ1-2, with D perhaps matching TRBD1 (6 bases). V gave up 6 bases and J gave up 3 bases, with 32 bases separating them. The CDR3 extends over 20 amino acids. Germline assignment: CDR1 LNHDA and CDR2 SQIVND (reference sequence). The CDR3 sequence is CASRNDSPGAKSGSYYGYTF. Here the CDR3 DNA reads TGTGCCAGTAGAAACGATTCGCCGGGGGCGAAAAGCGGTAGCTACTATGGCTACACCTTC.

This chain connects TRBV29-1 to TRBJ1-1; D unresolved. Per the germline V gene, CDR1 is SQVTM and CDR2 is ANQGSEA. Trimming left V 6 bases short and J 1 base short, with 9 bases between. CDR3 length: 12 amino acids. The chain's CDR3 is CSVGRQNTEAFF. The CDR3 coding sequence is TGCAGCGTCGGCCGACAGAACACTGAAGCTTTCTTT.

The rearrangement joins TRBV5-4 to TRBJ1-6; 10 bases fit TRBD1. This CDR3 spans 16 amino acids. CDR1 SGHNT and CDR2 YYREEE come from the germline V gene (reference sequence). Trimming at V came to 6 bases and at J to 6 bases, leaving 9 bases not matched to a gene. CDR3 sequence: CASKTRGQGSNSPLHF. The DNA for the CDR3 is TGTGCCAGCAAGACGCGGGGACAGGGGAGTAATTCACCCCTCCACTTT.

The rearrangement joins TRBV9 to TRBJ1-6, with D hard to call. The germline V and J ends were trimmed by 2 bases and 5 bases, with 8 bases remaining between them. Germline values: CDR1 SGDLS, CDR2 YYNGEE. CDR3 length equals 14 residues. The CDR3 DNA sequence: TGTGCCAGCAGCGTCTCTGTTGATAATTCACCCCTCCACTTT. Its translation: CASSVSVDNSPLHF.

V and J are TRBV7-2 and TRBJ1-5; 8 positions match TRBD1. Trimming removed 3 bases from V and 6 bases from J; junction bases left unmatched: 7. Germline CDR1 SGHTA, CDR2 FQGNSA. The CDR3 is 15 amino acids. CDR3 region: CASSFQGAGGQPQHF. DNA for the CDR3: TGTGCCAGCAGCTTCCAGGGGGCTGGGGGTCAGCCCCAGCATTTT.

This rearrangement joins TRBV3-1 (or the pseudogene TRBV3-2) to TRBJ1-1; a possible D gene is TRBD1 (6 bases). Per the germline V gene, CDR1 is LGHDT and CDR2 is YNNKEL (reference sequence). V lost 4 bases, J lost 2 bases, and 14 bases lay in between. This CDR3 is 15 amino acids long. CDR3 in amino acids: CASSLWGAFNTEAFF. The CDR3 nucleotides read TGTGCCAGCAGCCTGTGGGGGGCCTTTAACACTGAAGCTTTCTTT.

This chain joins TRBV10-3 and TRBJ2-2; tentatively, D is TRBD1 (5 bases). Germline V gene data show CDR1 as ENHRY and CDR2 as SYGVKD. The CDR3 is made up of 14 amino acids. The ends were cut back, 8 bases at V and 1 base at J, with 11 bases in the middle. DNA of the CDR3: TGTGCCATCGAGTCCGGACAGAACACCGGGGAGCTGTTTTTT. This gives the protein CAIESGQNTGELFF.

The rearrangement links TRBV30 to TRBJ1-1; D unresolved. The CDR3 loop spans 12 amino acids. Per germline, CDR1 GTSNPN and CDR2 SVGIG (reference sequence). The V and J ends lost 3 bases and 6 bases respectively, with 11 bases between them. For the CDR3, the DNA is TGTGCCTGGAGGAGGATTCAACCTGAAGCTTTCTTT. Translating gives CAWRRIQPEAFF.

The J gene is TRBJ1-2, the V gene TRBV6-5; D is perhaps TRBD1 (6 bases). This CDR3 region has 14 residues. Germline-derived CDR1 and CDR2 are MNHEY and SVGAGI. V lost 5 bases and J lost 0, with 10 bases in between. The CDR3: CASSTNRANYGYTF. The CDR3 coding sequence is TGTGCCAGCAGTACCAACAGGGCTAACTATGGCTACACCTTC.

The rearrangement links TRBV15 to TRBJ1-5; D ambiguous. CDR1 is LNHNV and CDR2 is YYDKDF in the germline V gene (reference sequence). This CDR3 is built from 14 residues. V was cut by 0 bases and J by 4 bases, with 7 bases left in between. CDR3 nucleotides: TGTGCCACCAGCAGAGATTTTGAAAATCAGCCCCAGCATTTT. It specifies CATSRDFENQPQHF.

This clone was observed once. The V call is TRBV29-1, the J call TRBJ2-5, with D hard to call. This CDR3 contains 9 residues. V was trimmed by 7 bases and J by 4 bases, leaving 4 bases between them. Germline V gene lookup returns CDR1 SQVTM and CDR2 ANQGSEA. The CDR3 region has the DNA TGCAGCGCTGGAGAGACCCAGTACTTC. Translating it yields CSAGETQYF.

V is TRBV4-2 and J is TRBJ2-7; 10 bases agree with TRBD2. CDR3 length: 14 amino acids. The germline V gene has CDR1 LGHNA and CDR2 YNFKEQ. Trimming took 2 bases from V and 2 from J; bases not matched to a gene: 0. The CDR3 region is CASSQTSGAYEQYF. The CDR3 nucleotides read TGTGCCAGCAGCCAAACTAGCGGGGCCTACGAGCAGTACTTC.

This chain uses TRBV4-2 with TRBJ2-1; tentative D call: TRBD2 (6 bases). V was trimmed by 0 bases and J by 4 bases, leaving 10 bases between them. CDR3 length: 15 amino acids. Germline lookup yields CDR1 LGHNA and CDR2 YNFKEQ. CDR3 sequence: CASSQEEGSYNEQFF. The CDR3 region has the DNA TGTGCCAGCAGCCAAGAGGAGGGCAGTTACAATGAGCAGTTCTTC.

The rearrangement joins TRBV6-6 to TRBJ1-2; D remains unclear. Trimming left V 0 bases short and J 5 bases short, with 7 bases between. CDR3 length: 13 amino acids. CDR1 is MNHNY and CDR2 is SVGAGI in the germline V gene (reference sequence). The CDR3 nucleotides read TGTGCCAGCAGTTACTCGGCTCAGTATGGCTACACCTTC. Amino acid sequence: CASSYSAQYGYTF.

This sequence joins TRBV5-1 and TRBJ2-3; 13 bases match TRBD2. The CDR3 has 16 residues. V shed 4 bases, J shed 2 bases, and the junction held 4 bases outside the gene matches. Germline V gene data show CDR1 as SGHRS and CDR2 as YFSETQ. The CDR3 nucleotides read TGCGCCAGCAGCCCCGGGACTAGCGGGGCCACAGATACGCAGTATTTT. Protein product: CASSPGTSGATDTQYF. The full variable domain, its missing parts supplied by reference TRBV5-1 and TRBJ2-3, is KAGVTQTPRYLIKTRGQQVTLSCSPISGHRSVSWYQQTPGQGLQFLFEYFSETQRNKGNFPGRFSGRQFSNSRSEMNVSTLELGDSALYLCASSPGTSGATDTQYFGPGTRLTVL.

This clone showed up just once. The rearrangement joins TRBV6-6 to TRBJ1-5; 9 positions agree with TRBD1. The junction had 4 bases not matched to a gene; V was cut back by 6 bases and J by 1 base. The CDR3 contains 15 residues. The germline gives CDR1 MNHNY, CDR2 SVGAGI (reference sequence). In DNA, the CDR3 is TGTGCCAGCAGAGGGACAGGGAGGAGCAATCAGCCCCAGCATTTT. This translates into CASRGTGRSNQPQHF.

The CDR3 DNA reads as TGTGCCAGCAGCTTATCCTGGAGCTCTGGAAACACCATATATTTT. Amino acid sequence: CASSLSWSSGNTIYF. The J gene is TRBJ1-3, the V gene TRBV7-8; D not resolved. In germline, CDR1 is SGHVS, CDR2 FQNEAQ. The CDR3 runs to 15 residues. Trimming left V 2 bases short and J 0 bases short, with 8 bases between.